The next 12 T cell receptor beta chains were all read from a single sample in a study of T cell changes during pregnancy in multiple sclerosis. Sequencing was performed with immunoSEQ multiplex PCR; in TCRdb, only in-frame clones are kept and a portion is missing. The table records fewer than 50,000 clones, almost 90% of them present only once. Material: peripheral blood, obtained in the second trimester of pregnancy. The receptors here all came from a female donor in good health, enrolled as a control in a pregnancy study.

The chain recombines TRBV7-2 with TRBJ1-3; D unresolved. The CDR3 is 14 amino acids. V was clipped by 5 bases and J by 0 bases, with 8 bases between them. The germline V gene has CDR1 SGHTA and CDR2 FQGNSA. The CDR3 bases are TGTGCCAGCAGCCGGGAGAGCTCTGGAAACACCATATATTTT. Translated: CASSRESSGNTIYF. The variable domain in full, completed from reference TRBV7-2 and TRBJ1-3, reads GAGVSQSPSNKVTEKGKDVELRCDPISGHTALYWYRQSLGQGLEFLIYFQGNSAPDKSGLPSDRFSAERTGGSVSTLTIQRTQQEDSAVYLCASSRESSGNTIYFGEGSWLTVV.

The V gene is TRBV6-6, the J gene TRBJ1-2; 8 bases map to TRBD1. The CDR3 loop spans 13 amino acids. Trimming at V came to 5 bases and at J to 6 bases, leaving 5 bases not matched to a gene. In germline, CDR1 is MNHNY, CDR2 SVGAGI (reference sequence). CDR3 in DNA: TGTGCCAGCAGTGGACAGGGTTGGGATGGCTACACCTTC. It translates to CASSGQGWDGYTF.

This rearrangement joins TRBV2 to TRBJ1-5, with 8 bases fitting TRBD1. The CDR3 has 15 residues. Germline loops: CDR1 SNHLY, CDR2 FYNNEI. The V gene end was trimmed by 5 bases and the J gene end by 0 bases; junction bases not matched to a gene: 3. CDR3 residues: CASSLTGDSNQPQHF. In DNA form, the CDR3 reads TGTGCCAGCAGTTTGACAGGGGATAGCAATCAGCCCCAGCATTTT. The complete variable domain, with remaining parts taken from reference TRBV2 and TRBJ1-5, reads EPEVTQTPSHQVTQMGQEVILRCVPISNHLYFYWYRQILGQKVEFLVSFYNNEISEKSEIFDDQFSVERPDGSNFTLKIRSTKLEDSAMYFCASSLTGDSNQPQHFGDGTRLSIL.

This clone was recorded only once. The V and J genes are TRBV30 and TRBJ2-1; D might be TRBD2 (6 bases). The CDR3 sequence is 17 residues long. The germline V gene has CDR1 GTSNPN and CDR2 SVGIG (reference sequence). V lost 0 bases, J lost 2 bases, and 17 bases lay in between. The CDR3 spells CAWSVGVRRETYNEQFF. Written as DNA, the CDR3 is TGTGCCTGGAGTGTAGGGGTCCGACGGGAGACCTACAATGAGCAGTTCTTC.

The genes are TRBV27 and TRBJ2-2; TRBD2 matches 7 bases. The CDR3 is made up of 16 amino acids. The V segment lost 5 bases and the J segment 6 bases; nucleotides outside the gene matches: 12. Germline CDR1 MNHEY, CDR2 SMNVEV (reference sequence). DNA of the CDR3: TGTGCCAGCAGTACGACTAGCTCGGGGTCCGCCGGGGAGCTGTTTTTT. It codes for CASSTTSSGSAGELFF.

J is TRBJ1-1 and V is TRBV4-3; tentative D call: TRBD1 (6 bases). This CDR3 comprises 17 residues. V was trimmed by 0 bases and J by 0 bases, leaving 14 bases between them. Germline values: CDR1 LGHNA, CDR2 YSLEER. The CDR3, as DNA: TGCGCCAGCAGCCAAGATAGTCAGGGGTACATGAACACTGAAGCTTTCTTT. This translates into CASSQDSQGYMNTEAFF.

The chain uses TRBV11-3 and TRBJ2-6; D is ambiguous. CDR3 length equals 15 residues. V was clipped by 0 bases and J by 0 bases, with 3 bases between them. CDR1 SGHNT and CDR2 YENEEA come from the germline V gene. The CDR3 DNA is TGTGCCAGCAGCTTAGACATCTCTGGGGCCAACGTCCTGACTTTC. Its translation: CASSLDISGANVLTF.

The chain carries TRBV10-2 and TRBJ1-6; no firm D call. Germline V CDR1 and CDR2: WSHSY, SAAADI. The CDR3 runs 15 residues. V gave up 5 bases and J gave up 2 bases, with 10 bases separating them. In nucleotides, the CDR3 is TGCGCCAGCAGTAAAGCCGTTACCTATAATTCACCCCTCCACTTT. Translation: CASSKAVTYNSPLHF.

The chain couples TRBV6-6 to TRBJ1-1; 9 bases fit TRBD1. CDR1 and CDR2 from the germline V gene are MNHNY and SVGAGI (reference sequence). The CDR3 extends over 15 amino acids. V shed 6 bases, J shed 10 bases, and the junction held 15 bases outside the gene matches. The CDR3 DNA is TGTGCCAGCAGACGATACCGGGACAGGGAGAGCGGAGCTTTCTTT. Its translation is CASRRYRDRESGAFF.

V gene TRBV7-6 combines with J gene TRBJ2-7, with 7 positions matching TRBD1. The V gene end was trimmed by 1 base and the J gene end by 3 bases; junction bases not matched to a gene: 3. CDR3 length equals 14 residues. The V gene's germline CDR1 is SGHVS and CDR2 FNYEAQ. The CDR3 spells CASSLGDSNYEQYF. The CDR3 bases are TGTGCCAGCAGCTTAGGGGACAGCAACTACGAGCAGTACTTC. The full variable domain, completed using reference TRBV7-6 and TRBJ2-7, is GAGVSQSPRYKVTKRGQDVALRCDPISGHVSLYWYRQALGQGPEFLTYFNYEAQQDKSGLPNDRFSAERPEGSISTLTIQRTEQRDSAMYRCASSLGDSNYEQYFGPGTRLTVT.

The chain joins TRBV15 to TRBJ2-7, with 7 positions matching TRBD2. CDR3 length equals 14 residues. Trimming cost V 5 bases and J 12 bases; bases outside gene matches: 16. Germline V lookup: CDR1 LNHNV, CDR2 YYDKDF (reference sequence). This chain's CDR3 is CATSVVGGGRLVYF. Here the CDR3 DNA reads TGTGCCACCAGCGTTGTTGGCGGGGGACGTTTGGTGTACTTC.

The chain joins TRBV2 to TRBJ1-1; a weak D match, TRBD1 (6 bases). The CDR3 has 13 residues. V was cut by 7 bases and J by 3 bases, with 12 bases left in between. CDR1 is SNHLY, CDR2 FYNNEI, per germline. The CDR3 bases are TGTGCCAGCAATTCGAACAGGGACACTGAAGCTTTCTTT. The encoded protein is CASNSNRDTEAFF.